Each of the 26 T cell receptor beta chains below was sequenced from the same sample in a study of cytomegalovirus exposure and HLA in healthy donors. The PCR contained 60 Vbeta and 13 Jbeta primers. Profiled with immunoSEQ multiplex PCR; TCRdb holds only in-frame clones, not every one. The repertoire holds 70,000 to 85,000 clones, with around 68% as singletons. Sequenced sample: PBMCs. The receptor source for this set is a middle-aged man in good health and CMV-seropositive.

The V gene is TRBV7-2, the J gene TRBJ1-2, with unresolved D. CDR1 and CDR2 from the germline V gene are SGHTA and FQGNSA. The CDR3 is 13 amino acids. V lost 1 base and J lost 4, with 7 bases in between. CDR3: CASSLEPSYGYTF. As DNA, the CDR3 is TGTGCCAGCAGCTTAGAACCGAGCTATGGCTACACCTTC.

The rearrangement uses TRBV2 and TRBJ2-1, with 11 bases identical to TRBD2. This CDR3 has 16 residues. CDR1 and CDR2 from the germline V gene are SNHLY and FYNNEI. V shed 9 bases and J 6 bases; nucleotides not matched to a gene: 13. The CDR3 protein is CARVAPGLAESNEQFF. The DNA of the CDR3 is TGTGCCAGAGTCGCACCGGGACTAGCGGAGTCCAATGAGCAGTTCTTC.

This clone was observed a few times. V is TRBV6-1 and J is TRBJ1-1, with D possibly TRBD1 on 5 matching bases. Trimming took 7 bases from V and 1 from J, leaving 13 bases between them. Germline V gene sequence: CDR1 MNHNS, CDR2 SASEGT. This CDR3 contains 14 residues. DNA of the CDR3: TGTGCCAGCAATCTGGGGGGAAAGAACACTGAAGCTTTCTTT. This translates into CASNLGGKNTEAFF.

The chain recombines TRBV28 with TRBJ1-1, with unresolved D. V shed 2 bases and J shed 4 bases, with 11 bases lying between them. The CDR3 runs 14 residues. Germline V lookup: CDR1 MDHEN, CDR2 SYDVKM. CDR3 protein: CASSLEAGITEAFF. The DNA for the CDR3 is TGTGCCAGCAGTTTAGAAGCCGGGATCACTGAAGCTTTCTTT.

The V gene is TRBV9, the J gene TRBJ1-2, with 7 bases lining up with TRBD1. The CDR3 is 13 amino acids. The ends lost 2 bases at V and 5 bases at J; junction bases unmatched: 3. CDR1 and CDR2 (germline): SGDLS, YYNGEE. CDR3 bases: TGTGCCAGCAGCGTCGGGACAGCTTATGGCTACACCTTC. Translated: CASSVGTAYGYTF. Filled out from reference TRBV9 and TRBJ1-2, the complete variable domain reads DSGVTQTPKHLITATGQRVTLRCSPRSGDLSVYWYQQSLDQGLQFLIQYYNGEERAKGNILERFSAQQFPDLHSELNLSSLELGDSALYFCASSVGTAYGYTFGSGTRLTVV.

This chain connects TRBV7-6 to TRBJ1-3; TRBD1 matches 7 bases. The CDR3 has 17 residues. V dropped 1 base and J dropped 4; count of bases not matched to a gene: 10. Germline values: CDR1 SGHVS, CDR2 FNYEAQ. CDR3 DNA: TGTGCCAGCAGCTTAGGTTTGGCAGGGGGAGGCGGAAACACCATATATTTT. It encodes CASSLGLAGGGGNTIYF.

The chain is built from TRBV28 and TRBJ1-2; D unresolved. Germline values: CDR1 MDHEN, CDR2 SYDVKM. CDR3 length: 11 amino acids. V lost 6 bases and J lost 8, with 10 bases in between. CDR3 coding DNA: TGTGCCAGCAGATTCCAGAAGGGCTACACCTTC. Amino acids: CASRFQKGYTF.

The J gene is TRBJ2-1, the V gene TRBV7-9; 7 bases line up with TRBD1. V lost 6 bases and J lost 10; bases outside the gene matches: 6. The CDR3 is made up of 12 amino acids. Germline V gives CDR1 SEHNR, CDR2 FQNEAQ (reference sequence). The CDR3 region is CASRPSDREQFF. The CDR3 DNA sequence: TGTGCCAGCAGACCTTCGGACAGGGAGCAGTTCTTC.

The genes are TRBV27 and TRBJ2-7, with 7 bases fitting TRBD1. This CDR3 comprises 15 residues. The germline V gene encodes CDR1 MNHEY and CDR2 SMNVEV (reference sequence). Losses at the gene ends were 5 bases for V and 8 bases for J; bases not matched to a gene: 15. The CDR3 protein is CASSPLDRSTVKQYF. DNA for the CDR3: TGTGCCAGCAGTCCCTTGGACAGGTCTACGGTTAAGCAGTACTTC.

The sample holds a few counts of this clone. The chain combines TRBV28 with TRBJ2-4; 9 bases agree with TRBD1. Looked up from germline, CDR1 is MDHEN and CDR2 is SYDVKM. This CDR3 contains 17 residues. V shed 2 bases, J shed 6 bases, and the junction held 11 bases outside the gene matches. CDR3 sequence: CASSLSSGTGPRNIQYF. CDR3 coding DNA: TGTGCCAGCAGTTTAAGCTCGGGGACAGGGCCGAGAAACATTCAGTACTTC.

This clone was detected only a few times. The chain carries TRBV6-4 and TRBJ2-2; the D is unclear. CDR3 length: 13 amino acids. Germline loops: CDR1 MRHNA, CDR2 SNTAGT. Trimming stripped 4 bases from V and 4 bases from J, with 7 bases between. In nucleotides, the CDR3 is TGTGCCAGCAGTGGCTCCGGCACCGGGGAGCTGTTTTTT. This sequence encodes CASSGSGTGELFF.

This clone was observed a few times. This chain links TRBV9 with TRBJ2-7, with D perhaps matching TRBD1 (6 bases). Germline CDR1 SGDLS, CDR2 YYNGEE. V was trimmed by 3 bases and J by 4 bases, leaving 11 bases between them. The length of the CDR3 is 13 residues. The CDR3 region is CASSAGTPYEQYF. The DNA for the CDR3 is TGTGCCAGCAGCGCCGGGACACCGTACGAGCAGTACTTC.

V usage is TRBV6-4 and J usage is TRBJ1-4; 7 bases line up with TRBD1. The CDR3 contains 12 residues. CDR1 MRHNA and CDR2 SNTAGT come from the germline V gene. V gave up 5 bases and J gave up 8 bases; unmatched junction bases: 2. The CDR3 DNA is TGTGCCAGCAGTATGACAGGGGAAAAACTGTTTTTT. Its protein product is CASSMTGEKLFF.

The rearrangement uses TRBV19 and TRBJ1-6; D is unclear. CDR1 and CDR2 from the germline V gene are LNHDA and SQIVND (reference sequence). V was clipped by 2 bases and J by 10 bases, with 18 bases between them. The CDR3 runs 16 residues. This chain's CDR3 is CASSINGGDLWSPLHF. In nucleotides, the CDR3 is TGTGCCAGTAGTATAAATGGCGGGGATCTTTGGTCACCCCTCCACTTT.

The rearrangement links TRBV28 to TRBJ2-7, with D perhaps matching TRBD1 (6 bases). V dropped 7 bases and J dropped 3 bases, with 19 bases sitting between them. The CDR3 runs to 15 residues. CDR1 is MDHEN and CDR2 is SYDVKM in the germline V gene. CDR3 coding DNA: TGTGCCAGCACCAATACGCAGGGGAAAGGCTACGAGCAGTACTTC. Protein: CASTNTQGKGYEQYF.

The V and J genes are TRBV11-2 and TRBJ2-5; D not resolved. Germline V lookup: CDR1 SGHAT, CDR2 FQNNGV. The ends were cut back, 1 base at V and 4 bases at J, with 7 bases in the middle. The CDR3 spans 13 residues. The CDR3 loop is CASSLGQLETQYF. The CDR3 DNA reads as TGTGCCAGCAGCTTAGGGCAGTTAGAGACCCAGTACTTC.

The chain combines TRBV10-3 with TRBJ2-7; 11 nucleotides align to TRBD2. J lost 2 bases, V lost 4 bases, and 10 bases had no gene match. CDR1 ENHRY and CDR2 SYGVKD come from the germline V gene. The CDR3 length is 17 residues. The CDR3 region is CAISALAGGPSAYEQYF. DNA of the CDR3: TGTGCCATCAGTGCTCTAGCGGGGGGCCCGAGCGCCTACGAGCAGTACTTC.

The rearrangement joins TRBV27 to TRBJ2-3, with 10 bases that match TRBD1. V shed 3 bases, J shed 4 bases, and the junction held 10 bases outside the gene matches. Germline assignment: CDR1 MNHEY and CDR2 SMNVEV (reference sequence). CDR3 size: 17 residues. The CDR3 loop reads CASSFLGQGGFSDTQYF. In DNA form, the CDR3 reads TGTGCCAGCAGTTTTCTTGGACAGGGGGGATTCTCAGATACGCAGTATTTT.

The rearrangement uses TRBV10-3 and TRBJ2-2, with 11 bases fitting TRBD1. Germline V gives CDR1 ENHRY, CDR2 SYGVKD. This CDR3 contains 15 residues. The V segment lost 6 bases and the J segment 1 base; nucleotides outside the gene matches: 1. CDR3 DNA sequence: TGTGCCATCAGGGGGACAGGGGGGAACACCGGGGAGCTGTTTTTT. This translates into CAIRGTGGNTGELFF.

Here the CDR3 DNA reads TGTGCCAGCAGCCTGAGGTCCGAAGCTTTCTTT. Amino acids: CASSLRSEAFF. The gene calls are TRBV7-8 and TRBJ1-1, with D unresolved. The germline gives CDR1 SGHVS, CDR2 FQNEAQ. Trimming pared 5 bases from V and 8 bases from J, leaving 9 bases between. The CDR3 length is 11 residues.

The chain uses TRBV27 and TRBJ1-2; tentative D call: TRBD1 (6 bases). The CDR3 runs 12 residues. Per the germline V gene, CDR1 is MNHEY and CDR2 is SMNVEV (reference sequence). V lost 5 bases, J lost 6 bases, and 10 bases lay in between. CDR3 protein: CASSIGGNGYTF. The CDR3 region has the DNA TGTGCCAGCAGTATAGGGGGAAATGGCTACACCTTC.

This clone was seen once. The V call is TRBV11-2, the J call TRBJ1-1; D is perhaps TRBD1 (6 bases). The CDR3 spans 16 residues. Trimming removed 0 bases at V and 5 bases at J, with 16 bases between. CDR1 SGHAT and CDR2 FQNNGV come from the germline V gene. CDR3 sequence: CASSLEVGGVRTEAFF. The CDR3 DNA reads TGTGCCAGCAGCTTAGAAGTAGGGGGAGTGAGGACTGAAGCTTTCTTT.

The chain joins TRBV28 to TRBJ1-5; 8 nucleotides line up with TRBD1. The CDR3 has 16 amino acids. The V segment lost 5 bases and the J segment 3 bases; nucleotides outside the gene matches: 9. Germline CDR1 reads MDHEN; CDR2 reads SYDVKM. The chain's CDR3 is CASSKGTGVLNQPQHF. CDR3 coding DNA: TGTGCCAGCAGTAAAGGGACAGGCGTCCTCAATCAGCCCCAGCATTTT.

The chain combines TRBV19 with TRBJ1-2; no firm D call. The CDR3 has 14 amino acids. V was shortened by 4 bases and J by 1 base, with 10 bases between the two germline ends. The V gene's germline CDR1 is LNHDA and CDR2 SQIVND (reference sequence). CDR3 residues: CASSKRLGNYGYTF. The CDR3 nucleotides are TGTGCCAGTAGTAAGCGACTCGGTAACTATGGCTACACCTTC.

The gene calls are TRBV7-2 and TRBJ2-3, with 9 positions matching TRBD2. The ends lost 5 bases at V and 4 bases at J; junction bases unmatched: 16. From germline, CDR1 is SGHTA and CDR2 FQGNSA. The CDR3 has 18 amino acids. The CDR3 spells CASSPRGREGRRADTQYF. The CDR3 DNA is TGTGCCAGCAGCCCTAGGGGGCGGGAGGGCCGTCGGGCAGATACGCAGTATTTT.

The chain carries TRBV4-1 and TRBJ2-2, with a possible D match to TRBD2 (6 bases). The CDR3 covers 21 residues. Germline CDR1 reads MGHRA; CDR2 reads YSYEKL. Trimming shortened V by 4 bases and J by 0 bases, and 27 bases separated the two germline ends. The CDR3 bases are TGCGCCAGCAGCCTATACGTCCCGGGACTCAAACCTGTCCCGAACACCGGGGAGCTGTTTTTT. Translated: CASSLYVPGLKPVPNTGELFF.